The 18 T cell receptor beta chains below were found in one sample sequenced in a study of T cell repertoires in cytomegalovirus infection. A single record per CDR3 protein comes from TCRdb applying MiXCR to the reads. The repertoire holds about 130,000 distinct CDR3 sequences, 20% to 30% seen once, with 34% in the top ten. These receptors' antigens are unknown. The sample taken for sequencing was PBMCs, sequenced either directly or after in vitro stimulation (not recorded which). Receptors originate from a human donor in good health (CMV status not recorded). Some clones in this sample may be carry-over from other donors' samples.

This clonotype was seen ten or more times. As DNA, the CDR3 is TGTGCCAGCAGCTTAGCGTCAGTAGAGAGTAACACCATATATTTT. Translating it yields CASSLASVESNTIYF. The V and J genes are TRBV7-8 and TRBJ1-3; D is undetermined. Germline assignment: CDR1 SGHVS and CDR2 FQNEAQ. The CDR3 sequence is 15 residues long. V was clipped by 0 bases and J by 7 bases, with 13 bases between them.

This clonotype turned up a few times. This chain links TRBV7-2 with TRBJ1-2, with 7 positions matching TRBD1. The V and J ends lost 5 bases and 5 bases, in that order; junction bases with no gene match: 14. The CDR3 runs 16 residues. Germline lookup yields CDR1 SGHTA and CDR2 FQGNSA. CDR3 bases: TGTGCCAGCAGCCCGCGGGGGGGCGACAGGGATTATGGCTACACCTTC. It is translated as CASSPRGGDRDYGYTF.

V is TRBV7-2 and J is TRBJ1-1; the match to TRBD1 covers 12 bases. V dropped 5 bases and J dropped 1; count of bases not matched to a gene: 5. The V gene's germline CDR1 is SGHTA and CDR2 FQGNSA. The CDR3 extends over 16 amino acids. The CDR3 region is CASSRGTGGWNTEAFF. The DNA of the CDR3 is TGTGCCAGCAGCCGAGGGACAGGGGGCTGGAACACTGAAGCTTTCTTT.

This clonotype was detected a few times. The chain uses TRBV2 and TRBJ2-1; TRBD2 might be the D (6 bases). The germline V gene encodes CDR1 SNHLY and CDR2 FYNNEI. The CDR3 is made up of 14 amino acids. Trimming left V 6 bases short and J 4 bases short, with 13 bases between. The CDR3 sequence: CASSPSGSYNEQFF. In DNA form, the CDR3 reads TGTGCCAGCAGCCCAAGCGGGTCTTACAATGAGCAGTTCTTC. The full variable domain, completed using reference TRBV2 and TRBJ2-1, is EPEVTQTPSHQVTQMGQEVILRCVPISNHLYFYWYRQILGQKVEFLVSFYNNEISEKSEIFDDQFSVERPDGSNFTLKIRSTKLEDSAMYFCASSPSGSYNEQFFGPGTRLTVL.

This chain uses TRBV19 with TRBJ2-6; no definite D call. V shed 6 bases and J shed 0 bases, with 9 bases lying between them. This CDR3 has 15 amino acids. Germline V gene data show CDR1 as LNHDA and CDR2 as SQIVND (reference sequence). The CDR3 nucleotides are TGTGCCAGTAGCTATACCACCTCTGGGGCCAACGTCCTGACTTTC. As protein: CASSYTTSGANVLTF.

This clonotype was observed a handful of times. The rearrangement uses TRBV11-2 and TRBJ2-7; TRBD2 might be the D (5 bases). Trimming pared 5 bases from V and 3 bases from J, leaving 17 bases between. Germline loops: CDR1 SGHAT, CDR2 FQNNGV. The CDR3 is made up of 15 amino acids. CDR3 residues: CASSPLGKGDYEQYF. The CDR3 DNA follows: TGTGCCAGCAGCCCCTTGGGGAAGGGAGACTACGAGCAGTACTTC.

This clonotype was seen a few times. The chain has TRBV4-1 and TRBJ2-1, with D perhaps assigned TRBD1 or TRBD2 (5 bases each). Trimming took off 1 base at V and 10 bases at J, with 14 bases between the two ends. CDR1 is MGHRA and CDR2 is YSYEKL in the germline V gene. The CDR3 sequence is 14 residues long. The CDR3 DNA follows: TGCGCCAGCAGCCAAGGGAAACGGGACGGCGAGCAGTTCTTC. This translates into CASSQGKRDGEQFF.

The chain combines TRBV27 with TRBJ2-1, with D perhaps given as TRBD1 or TRBD2 (5 bases each). CDR1 and CDR2 (germline): MNHEY, SMNVEV (reference sequence). V was pared by 5 bases and J by 0 bases, with 20 bases between. The CDR3 covers 18 residues. The CDR3 nucleotides read TGTGCCAGCAGTCCCTTCGTAGGGGAGATTAGCTCCTACAATGAGCAGTTCTTC. It codes for CASSPFVGEISSYNEQFF.

The rearrangement links TRBV20-1 to TRBJ1-2; D is perhaps TRBD1 (6 bases). Looked up from germline, CDR1 is DFQATT and CDR2 is SNEGSKA (reference sequence). This CDR3 is built from 14 residues. Trimming stripped 3 bases from V and 0 bases from J, with 11 bases between. The CDR3 sequence: CSASGQLANYGYTF. The CDR3, as DNA: TGCAGTGCTAGTGGACAGTTAGCTAACTATGGCTACACCTTC.

The rearrangement uses TRBV19 and TRBJ1-4, with D possibly matching TRBD1 (6 bases). V lost 2 bases to trimming and J lost 7 bases, with 14 bases between them. The CDR3 runs to 15 residues. The germline V gene encodes CDR1 LNHDA and CDR2 SQIVND (reference sequence). DNA of the CDR3: TGTGCCAGTAGTATACGTCGGGGGCCCAGTGAAAAACTGTTTTTT. It codes for CASSIRRGPSEKLFF.

Many counts were recorded for this clonotype. The chain has TRBV28 and TRBJ2-1, with D unclear. The V and J ends lost 3 bases and 8 bases respectively, with 14 bases between them. This CDR3 region has 14 residues. The V gene's germline CDR1 is MDHEN and CDR2 SYDVKM. This CDR3 is CASSFDGVIHEQFF. In DNA form, the CDR3 reads TGTGCCAGCAGTTTCGATGGAGTTATCCATGAGCAGTTCTTC.

This clonotype was observed at least ten times. The genes are TRBV7-2 and TRBJ2-6; 7 bases match TRBD1. The CDR3 runs 16 residues. V shed 5 bases, J shed 2 bases, and the junction held 6 bases outside the gene matches. Germline assignment: CDR1 SGHTA and CDR2 FQGNSA. The CDR3 sequence: CASSPRGTAGANVLTF. The CDR3, as DNA: TGTGCCAGCAGCCCGAGAGGGACAGCTGGGGCCAACGTCCTGACTTTC.

Many counts were recorded for this clonotype. V is TRBV7-8 and J is TRBJ2-1; D is unresolved. In germline, CDR1 is SGHVS, CDR2 FQNEAQ. This CDR3 is 12 amino acids long. Trimming pared 5 bases from V and 6 bases from J, leaving 8 bases between. The CDR3 sequence: CASSPTPNEQFF. CDR3 sequence (DNA): TGTGCCAGCAGCCCCACCCCCAATGAGCAGTTCTTC.

The rearrangement joins TRBV28 to TRBJ1-5; D gene uncertain. The V and J ends lost 5 bases and 6 bases respectively, with 20 bases between them. Germline V gene lookup returns CDR1 MDHEN and CDR2 SYDVKM. The CDR3 loop spans 16 amino acids. The CDR3 coding sequence is TGTGCCAGCAGTATATATGGGTCCAGAAGAACTCAGCCCCAGCATTTT. It yields the protein CASSIYGSRRTQPQHF.

There are a few counts of this clonotype. This chain's CDR3 is CASSMEGNYGYTF. The CDR3 nucleotides are TGTGCCAGTAGTATGGAAGGGAACTATGGCTACACCTTC. The chain couples TRBV19 to TRBJ1-2; no reliable D call. Germline V gene sequence: CDR1 LNHDA, CDR2 SQIVND (reference sequence). The CDR3 is 13 amino acids. V was trimmed by 3 bases and J by 2 bases, leaving 7 bases between them.

This chain links TRBV18 with TRBJ2-1; D remains unclear. From germline, CDR1 is KGHSH and CDR2 LQKENI. CDR3 length equals 15 residues. Trimming took 3 bases from V and 0 from J, leaving 9 bases between them. CDR3 sequence (DNA): TGTGCCAGCTCACCGATGAGGAGCTCCTACAATGAGCAGTTCTTC. Its protein product is CASSPMRSSYNEQFF.

This sequence joins TRBV12-3 or TRBV12-4 and TRBJ2-2; no definite D call. The CDR3 sequence is 13 residues long. Trimming cost V 5 bases and J 2 bases, with 6 bases left between them. The CDR3 spells CASSHTNTGELFF. Here the CDR3 DNA reads TGTGCCAGCAGTCACACTAACACCGGGGAGCTGTTTTTT.

V usage is TRBV30 and J usage is TRBJ2-1; tentatively, D is TRBD2 (6 bases). CDR3 size: 15 residues. Trimming shortened V by 2 bases and J by 3 bases, and 14 bases separated the two germline ends. Looked up from germline, CDR1 is GTSNPN and CDR2 is SVGIG (reference sequence). CDR3 in amino acids: CAWSPTSRVYNEQFF. The CDR3 DNA sequence: TGTGCCTGGAGTCCCACTAGCAGAGTCTACAATGAGCAGTTCTTC.